The source of this TCR beta chain is a study of blood T cell repertoires in COVID-19. Assay used: immunoSEQ multiplex PCR; TCRdb lists only in-frame clones, some missing. The repertoire holds 70,000 or so clones, with approximately 86% as singletons. Between the trimmed V and J ends, which lost 1 base and 6 bases, there was a span of 12 bases. The germline CDR1 and CDR2 sequences are LGHDT and YNNKEL (reference sequence). CDR3 length: 14 residues. The source of this sequence is an older woman with acute or convalescent COVID-19. The sequencing input was peripheral blood. This chain links TRBV3-1 (or the pseudogene TRBV3-2) with TRBJ2-5; possibly TRBD1 for D (5 bases). The CDR3 loop is CASSQGSAGKTQYF. The CDR3 DNA sequence: TGTGCCAGCAGCCAAGGCTCGGCAGGGAAGACCCAGTACTTC.